The 4 T cell receptor beta chains reported below all come from one sample, sequenced in a study of blood T cell repertoires in COVID-19. Assay used: immunoSEQ multiplex PCR; TCRdb lists only in-frame clones, some missing. Here the sample spans under 300,000 clones, 86% being singletons. The material sequenced was peripheral blood. The receptors originated from a man in his 60s with acute or convalescent COVID-19.

The chain joins TRBV28 to TRBJ1-5; TRBD1 matches 7 bases. The trim removed 6 bases at V and 0 bases at J, leaving 8 bases unmatched. The CDR3 is made up of 16 amino acids. Germline V gene data show CDR1 as MDHEN and CDR2 as SYDVKM. The CDR3 reads CASRLRTGASNQPQHF. The CDR3 DNA sequence: TGTGCCAGCAGGCTACGGACAGGAGCTAGCAATCAGCCCCAGCATTTT.

The rearrangement joins TRBV28 to TRBJ2-7, with TRBD2 as a possible D gene (6 bases). Germline V gene sequence: CDR1 MDHEN, CDR2 SYDVKM. The CDR3 spans 13 residues. The ends were cut back, 8 bases at V and 6 bases at J, with 17 bases in the middle. The CDR3 DNA is TGTGCCAGCGGCCTTGGGGGGAGCCCCGAGCAGTACTTC. Protein product: CASGLGGSPEQYF.

The chain is built from TRBV28 and TRBJ2-7; D possibly corresponds to TRBD1 (5 bases). The CDR3 runs to 13 residues. V was trimmed by 5 bases and J by 5 bases, leaving 13 bases between them. CDR1 is MDHEN and CDR2 is SYDVKM in the germline V gene. The CDR3 is CASSTGPRNEQYF. CDR3 DNA sequence: TGTGCCAGCAGTACAGGACCACGGAACGAGCAGTACTTC. The variable domain in full, with the rest retrieved from reference TRBV28 and TRBJ2-7, is DVKVTQSSRYLVKRTGEKVFLECVQDMDHENMFWYRQDPGLGLRLIYFSYDVKMKEKGDIPEGYSVSREKKERFSLILESASTNQTSMYLCASSTGPRNEQYFGPGTRLTVT.

The chain links TRBV5-1 to TRBJ2-7, with D maybe TRBD1 (6 bases). Trimming removed 4 bases from V and 3 bases from J, with 8 bases in between. Germline V gene sequence: CDR1 SGHRS, CDR2 YFSETQ. The CDR3 consists of 12 residues. The CDR3 DNA follows: TGCGCCAGCAGCCTACAGGGCTACGAGCAGTACTTC. It specifies CASSLQGYEQYF.